Listed below are T cell receptor beta chains from one sample, sequenced in a study of chemoradiotherapy in HPV16-positive cancers. Only in-frame clones appear in the TCRdb table, and some are missing; sequencing was by immunoSEQ multiplex PCR. This sample has about 53,000 clones, with 90% found just once. This specimen consisted of blood, obtained from a patient who underwent chemoradiotherapy. The receptors here all came from a human donor with HPV-associated anogenital cancer. Each CDR3 is given with its conserved first and last residue. The D gene is left open where the match is weak. A row's size may be missing; if present it is once, few, many or a size class.

V,D,J,size,CDR3,DNA
TRBV7-8,NA,TRBJ2-5,NA,CASSLIRQETQYF,TGTGCCAGCAGCTTAATTCGCCAAGAGACCCAGTACTTC
TRBV2,NA,TRBJ2-1,NA,CASSESSLSEQFF,TGTGCCAGCAGTGAAAGTAGTTTAAGTGAGCAGTTCTTC
TRBV19,TRBD1,TRBJ2-1,NA,CASSIGQGAYNEQFF,TGTGCCAGTAGTATAGGACAGGGGGCGTACAATGAGCAGTTCTTC
TRBV14,NA,TRBJ1-4,NA,CASSQAYPGVGEKLFF,TGTGCCAGCAGCCAAGCCTACCCCGGGGTCGGGGAAAAACTGTTTTTT
TRBV5-5,TRBD1,TRBJ1-2,once,CASSLVDRGGYGYTF,TGTGCCAGCAGCTTGGTCGACAGGGGCGGCTATGGCTACACCTTC
TRBV30,NA,TRBJ1-1,NA,CAWTGTPSTAFF,TGTGCCTGGACCGGGACTCCAAGCACGGCTTTCTTT
TRBV7-9,NA,TRBJ1-2,NA,CASSLDLVRQAYYGYTF,TGTGCCAGCAGCTTAGATTTGGTGAGACAGGCCTACTATGGCTACACCTTC
TRBV7-9,NA,TRBJ2-5,NA,CASSLQGMSETQYF,TGTGCCAGCAGCTTACAGGGAATGTCAGAGACCCAGTACTTC
TRBV30,TRBD2,TRBJ2-3,NA,CAWSWLAGPGTDTQYF,TGTGCCTGGAGTTGGCTAGCGGGGCCCGGCACAGATACGCAGTATTTT
TRBV7-9,TRBD2,TRBJ2-7,NA,CASSQAGEQYF,TGTGCCAGCAGCCAAGCGGGGGAGCAGTACTTC
TRBV5-4,TRBD1,TRBJ1-1,NA,CASSPPGTGGAGTEAFF,TGTGCCAGCAGCCCGCCCGGGACAGGGGGCGCCGGCACTGAAGCTTTCTTT
TRBV5-4,NA,TRBJ2-4,NA,CASSLESAKNIQYF,TGTGCCAGCAGCTTGGAGTCAGCCAAAAACATTCAGTACTTC
TRBV29-1,NA,TRBJ2-3,NA,CSVAGQSIADTQYF,TGCAGCGTTGCCGGACAGTCCATTGCGGATACGCAGTATTTT
TRBV6-1,NA,TRBJ1-1,few,CASSLRGGNTEAFF,TGTGCCAGCAGCTTGAGAGGGGGGAACACTGAAGCTTTCTTT
TRBV5-1,NA,TRBJ2-1,NA,CASSGGYNEQFF,TGCGCCAGCAGTGGAGGGTACAATGAGCAGTTCTTC
TRBV9,NA,TRBJ2-3,NA,CASSVGAGSTDTQYF,TGTGCCAGCAGCGTAGGGGCGGGGAGCACAGATACGCAGTATTTT
TRBV14,TRBD1,TRBJ1-2,NA,CASSYLGQGTYGYTF,TGTGCCAGCAGCTACCTCGGACAGGGGACTTATGGCTACACCTTC
TRBV2,NA,TRBJ2-2,NA,CASSESSGYGSGELFF,TGTGCCAGCAGTGAAAGCTCAGGGTACGGGTCCGGGGAGCTGTTTTTT
TRBV6-5,NA,TRBJ2-7,NA,CASSYSKESYEQYF,TGTGCCAGCAGTTACTCGAAAGAGTCCTACGAGCAGTACTTC
TRBV5-1,NA,TRBJ2-5,NA,CASSSPLLTPARETQYF,TGCGCCAGCAGCTCCCCGCTTCTTACACCCGCCAGAGAGACCCAGTACTTC
TRBV7-9,NA,TRBJ1-1,NA,CASNPGASTEAFF,TGTGCCAGCAACCCAGGGGCTAGCACTGAAGCTTTCTTT
TRBV5-6,NA,TRBJ1-1,NA,CASSLAGSLTEAFF,TGTGCCAGCAGCTTGGCGGGATCCCTCACTGAAGCTTTCTTT
TRBV28,TRBD1,TRBJ1-1,NA,CASTRGQGTEAFF,TGTGCCAGCACCCGGGGACAGGGGACTGAAGCTTTCTTT
TRBV6-1,NA,TRBJ1-6,NA,CASTRNRDSPLHF,TGTGCCAGCACCAGAAACAGGGATTCACCCCTCCACTTT
TRBV5-1,NA,TRBJ1-1,few,CASSLGTRNTEAFF,TGCGCCAGCAGCTTGGGGACACGGAACACTGAAGCTTTCTTT
TRBV6-4,NA,TRBJ2-3,NA,CASSLQGGTDTQYF,TGTGCCAGCAGCCTCCAGGGAGGCACAGATACGCAGTATTTT
TRBV14,NA,TRBJ1-2,NA,CASSQVGQETPYGYTF,TGTGCCAGCAGCCAAGTAGGGCAGGAAACCCCATATGGCTACACCTTC
TRBV7-2,NA,TRBJ2-1,NA,CASSSMYNEQFF,TGTGCCAGCAGCTCAATGTACAATGAGCAGTTCTTC
TRBV4-3,TRBD2,TRBJ2-7,once,CASSQEIFGGRYEQYF,TGCGCCAGCAGCCAAGAAATCTTCGGCGGGAGGTACGAGCAGTACTTC
TRBV5-8,TRBD1,TRBJ1-2,NA,CASRDSGTGGYGYTF,TGTGCCAGCAGGGATTCCGGGACAGGGGGCTATGGCTACACCTTC
TRBV12-5,NA,TRBJ2-5,NA,CASGPEETQYF,TGTGCTAGTGGTCCAGAAGAGACCCAGTACTTC
TRBV6-5,TRBD2,TRBJ2-3,NA,CASKVSGAQDTQYF,TGTGCCAGTAAGGTTAGCGGGGCCCAAGATACGCAGTATTTT
TRBV5-3,TRBD1,TRBJ1-4,NA,CAIRQGQEKLFF,TGTGCCATCCGACAGGGGCAGGAAAAACTGTTTTTT
TRBV18,NA,TRBJ1-3,NA,CASSPQRSGNTIYF,TGTGCCAGCTCACCACAGCGCTCTGGAAACACCATATATTTT
TRBV10-2,TRBD1,TRBJ1-6,NA,CATSTGALSSYNSPLHF,TGCGCCACCTCAACAGGGGCTCTGAGCTCCTATAATTCACCCCTCCACTTT